The sequence of this T cell receptor (beta chain) was determined in a study of shared clonotypes between healthy human individuals. The ends were cut back, 5 bases at V and 6 bases at J, with 16 bases in the middle. Germline CDR1 is SGHVS and CDR2 is FQNEAQ. The CDR3 has 15 residues. Loaded into unsorted PBMC replicate PCRs was 250 to 350 ng DNA, approximately 33,000 T cell genomes. Method: immunoSEQ multiplex PCR; TCRdb's copy keeps in-frame clones and lacks some. The sample has under 600,000 clones, over 75% seen once. This TCR derives from a woman aged 40 to 50 in good health. Some clones in this sample may be carry-over from other donors' samples. The chain links TRBV7-8 to TRBJ1-4; TRBD1 might be the D (5 bases). The sample comprised PBMCs. Here the CDR3 reads CASSLRQGRDEKLFF. CDR3 nucleotides: TGTGCCAGCAGCCTCCGTCAGGGTCGGGATGAAAAACTGTTTTTT.